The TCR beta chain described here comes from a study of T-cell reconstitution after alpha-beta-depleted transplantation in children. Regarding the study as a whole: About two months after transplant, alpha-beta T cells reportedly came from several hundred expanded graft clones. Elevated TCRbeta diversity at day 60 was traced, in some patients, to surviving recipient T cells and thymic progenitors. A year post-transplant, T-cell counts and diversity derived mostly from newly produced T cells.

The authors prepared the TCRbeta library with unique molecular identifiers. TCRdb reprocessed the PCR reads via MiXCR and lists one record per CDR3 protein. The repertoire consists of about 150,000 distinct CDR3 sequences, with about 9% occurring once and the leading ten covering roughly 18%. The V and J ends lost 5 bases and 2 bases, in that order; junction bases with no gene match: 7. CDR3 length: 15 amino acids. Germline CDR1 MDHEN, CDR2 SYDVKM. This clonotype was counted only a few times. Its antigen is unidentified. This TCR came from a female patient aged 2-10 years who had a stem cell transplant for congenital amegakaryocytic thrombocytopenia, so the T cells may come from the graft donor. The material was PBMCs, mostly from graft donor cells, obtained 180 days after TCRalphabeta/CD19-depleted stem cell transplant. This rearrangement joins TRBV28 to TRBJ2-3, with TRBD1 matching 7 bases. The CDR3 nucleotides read TGTGCCAGCAGTCCCCTGGGACAGAACACAGATACGCAGTATTTT. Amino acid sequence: CASSPLGQNTDTQYF.